The sequence of this T cell receptor beta chain was determined in a study of T cells after yellow fever vaccination (dated by TCRdb to the late 2010s). Describing the broader study: The SMART-Seq v4 Ultra Low Input RNA kit was used to prepare libraries from fractions with low cell numbers. To follow T-cell clones before and after both primary and booster YFV17D yellow fever vaccination, bulk TCR alpha and beta repertoires underwent longitudinal sequencing. Blood samples were taken at several timepoints before and after primary and secondary immunization, and bulk PBMC replicates and cell subsets were isolated. The cohort comprised two healthy male donors, one aged 18 to 29 and one aged 30 to 40 years. General conclusions and limits of the study: The secondary T-cell response was found to be weaker but faster than the primary response, with a peak reached on day 5 rather than on day 15. A small share of clonotypes was detected in both CD4 and CD8 compartments, with the overlap likely arising from convergent recombination. Because abundant contaminating clonotypes from the bulk population could be contained in FACS-sorted repertoires, computational filtering was required. Most clones expanded after primary vaccination were re-detected after the booster (about 96% of CD4 and approximately 85% of CD8), suggesting broad memory maintenance. Because the study included only two donors, the extent to which the findings can be generalized is limited.

As concerns this clonotype: This clone's antigen is unknown. There are no base qualities to consult, and no much larger clone falls within one base.

CDR1 and CDR2 are read off the germline V gene as SGHTA and FQGNSA. Including the terminal cysteine and phenylalanine, the CDR3 comprises 12 residues. Just CDR3 DNA is preserved here, 36 bases in frame from base 1. Trimming takes 5 bases from V and 6 bases from J, and the germline ends sit 11 bases apart. The label giving this sample's treatment or condition can be read as: live attenuated yellow fever vaccine strain. A standard Ficoll-Paque protocol was used to isolate PBMCs from peripheral blood. Dynabeads CD4 and CD8 positive selection kits were used to isolate the CD4 and CD8 T-cell fractions. RNA was extracted with TriZol from bulk PBMCs, CD4 and CD8 fractions, and dextramer-positive and dextramer-negative fractions. Sequencing instrument: Illumina NovaSeq 6000. Synthesis of TCR cDNA relied on 5'RACE template switching, a step that introduced a universal primer site along with unique molecular identifiers. Priming for cDNA synthesis came from both the TCR alpha and TCR beta constant segments. Library amplification involved two PCR steps, and the second step added sample barcodes and sequencing adapters. Sequencing of libraries was performed on Illumina HiSeq 2500 (2x100 bp) or NovaSeq (2x150 bp). In the authors' own workflow: Reads were demultiplexed and collapsed into UMI consensus sequences with MIGEC, and V(D)J alignment was performed with MiXCR. Vaccine-responding clonotypes were identified with edgeR using replicate PBMC samples, with FDR below 0.01 and a log2 fold change above 5 up to day 15 being required. Bulk clonotypes were assigned CD4 or CD8 identity according to which sequenced CD4 or CD8 repertoire held them at higher abundance. TCRdb reworked the public reads: Q25 trimming with fastp, MiXCR clone assembly, productive beta chains retained. Every CDR3 protein is listed once, alongside the most common genes and DNA of its rows. The authors' filters were not applied to this entry. This sample gives about 220,000 distinct CDR3 sequences in total; around 3.1% of them show up just once. In total, the top ten clones hold about 3% of the sample.

This specimen was CD4+ T cells sorted from PBMCs, taken 10 days after the yellow fever booster vaccination. This TCR came from a man between 18 and 35 years old who received the YFV17D yellow fever vaccine. The rearranged segments are TRBV7-2 and TRBJ2-7; the D gene identity is not certain. The CDR3 region has the sequence CASSPYGAEQYF. DNA sequence: TGTGCCAGCAGCCCGTACGGCGCCGAGCAGTACTTC.